Following are 3 T cell receptor beta chains from one sample sequenced in a study of blood T cell repertoires in COVID-19. The method was immunoSEQ multiplex PCR; TCRdb's version includes in-frame clones alone and lacks a portion of them. The sample has 300,000 to 350,000 clones, about nine tenths seen once. Input material: PBMCs or T cells enriched from blood (not recorded which). These receptors were collected from a woman younger than 45 who had recovered from COVID-19.

The chain uses TRBV6-5 and TRBJ2-7; TRBD2 matches 8 bases. Trimming removed 8 bases from V and 5 bases from J; junction bases left unmatched: 14. CDR3 length equals 15 residues. Germline V gene data show CDR1 as MNHEY and CDR2 as SVGAGI. The CDR3 bases are TGTGCCAGCGCGTTACAGTTGGGACTAGTAAACGAGCAGTACTTC. This encodes CASALQLGLVNEQYF.

The chain is built from TRBV30 and TRBJ2-7; maybe TRBD2 (6 bases). Germline CDR1 is GTSNPN and CDR2 is SVGIG (reference sequence). The CDR3 totals 13 residues. The ends were cut back, 2 bases at V and 5 bases at J, with 13 bases in the middle. The CDR3 loop is CAWSRGLGDEQYF. CDR3 nucleotides: TGTGCCTGGAGTCGGGGACTGGGGGACGAGCAGTACTTC.

The genes are TRBV30 and TRBJ1-5; perhaps TRBD1 as D (6 bases). V lost 0 bases and J 0 bases, leaving 15 bases between the germline ends. The CDR3 runs to 17 residues. Germline V gene data show CDR1 as GTSNPN and CDR2 as SVGIG (reference sequence). CDR3 amino acids: CAWSVVRTDNSNQPQHF. The CDR3 coding sequence is TGTGCCTGGAGTGTTGTCAGGACAGATAATAGCAATCAGCCCCAGCATTTT.